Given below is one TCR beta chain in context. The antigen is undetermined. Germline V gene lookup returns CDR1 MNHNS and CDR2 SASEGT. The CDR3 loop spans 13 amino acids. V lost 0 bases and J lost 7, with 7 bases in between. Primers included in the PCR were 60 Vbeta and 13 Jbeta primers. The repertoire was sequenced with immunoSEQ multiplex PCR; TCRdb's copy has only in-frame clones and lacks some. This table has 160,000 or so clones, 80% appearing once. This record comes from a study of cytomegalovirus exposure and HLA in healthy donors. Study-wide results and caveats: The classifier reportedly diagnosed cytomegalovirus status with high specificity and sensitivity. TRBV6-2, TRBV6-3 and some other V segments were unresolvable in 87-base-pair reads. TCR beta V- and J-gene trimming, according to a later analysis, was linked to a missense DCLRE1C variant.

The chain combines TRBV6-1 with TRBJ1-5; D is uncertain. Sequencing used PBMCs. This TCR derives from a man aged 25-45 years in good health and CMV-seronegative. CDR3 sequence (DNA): TGTGCCAGCAGTGAAGCAATCAGGCAGCCCCAGCATTTT. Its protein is CASSEAIRQPQHF.